This passage covers 16 T cell receptor beta chains from one sample sequenced in a study of cytomegalovirus exposure and HLA in healthy donors. Produced via immunoSEQ multiplex PCR; TCRdb's table is partial and in-frame only. This sample has tens of thousands of clones; 95% to 98% occur once, and the top ten carry around 1.6%. Specimen: PBMCs. The receptors stem from a woman in her late teens or twenties in good health and CMV-seropositive.

The chain is built from TRBV28 and TRBJ2-5; TRBD1 matches 7 bases. Losses at the gene ends were 6 bases for V and 1 base for J; bases not matched to a gene: 11. Germline V gene sequence: CDR1 MDHEN, CDR2 SYDVKM. The CDR3 is 16 residues long. This CDR3 is CASSLNWDSSQETQYF. The DNA of the CDR3 is TGTGCCAGCAGCTTAAACTGGGACAGCTCCCAAGAGACCCAGTACTTC.

The V and J genes are TRBV19 and TRBJ1-5; a weak D match, TRBD1 (6 bases). The germline CDR1 and CDR2 sequences are LNHDA and SQIVND (reference sequence). This CDR3 is 15 amino acids long. V was trimmed by 5 bases and J by 3 bases, leaving 14 bases between them. CDR3 in amino acids: CASSAGDTVNQPQHF. DNA for the CDR3: TGTGCCAGTAGTGCCGGGGACACAGTCAATCAGCCCCAGCATTTT.

This chain joins TRBV10-3 and TRBJ2-1, with D unclear. Germline CDR1 is ENHRY and CDR2 is SYGVKD. This CDR3 spans 13 amino acids. V gave up 1 base and J gave up 7 bases, with 8 bases separating them. CDR3 sequence: CAISEYRLNEQFF. In DNA form, the CDR3 reads TGTGCCATCAGTGAGTACCGCCTAAATGAGCAGTTCTTC.

The chain uses TRBV23-1 and TRBJ1-1, with 8 bases identical to TRBD1. TRBV23-1 is classed as an ORF, of uncertain function. The CDR3 covers 14 residues. Germline trimming cut 6 bases from V and 6 bases from J; bases unmatched to any gene: 9. DNA of the CDR3: TGCGCCAGCAGCCCTAGGGACAGGCATGCTGAAGCTTTCTTT. It yields the protein CASSPRDRHAEAFF.

The V gene is TRBV13, the J gene TRBJ2-3, with 10 bases that match TRBD2. This CDR3 spans 15 amino acids. The J segment lost 3 bases and the V segment lost 3 bases, leaving 3 bases of the junction unmatched. The germline gives CDR1 PRHDT, CDR2 FYEKMQ (reference sequence). Here the CDR3 reads CASSFSGRLTDTQYF. CDR3 DNA sequence: TGTGCCAGCAGCTTTAGCGGGAGGCTTACAGATACGCAGTATTTT.

The V call is TRBV5-4, the J call TRBJ1-1; D might be TRBD1 (6 bases). Between the trimmed V and J ends, which lost 4 bases and 5 bases, there was a span of 18 bases. The V gene's germline CDR1 is SGHNT and CDR2 YYREEE (reference sequence). The CDR3 sequence is 15 residues long. CDR3 nucleotide sequence: TGTGCCAGCAGCCCTGGGGGGGGGCAGGGGACTGAAGCTTTCTTT. It translates to CASSPGGGQGTEAFF.

The CDR3 loop is CASSLGVRLAGEFGGETQYF. The CDR3 coding sequence is TGTGCCAGCAGCTTAGGTGTGCGGCTAGCGGGAGAATTTGGAGGGGAGACCCAGTACTTC. This chain links TRBV7-3 with TRBJ2-5; 10 bases agree with TRBD2. This CDR3 has 20 amino acids. V was clipped by 2 bases and J by 5 bases; unmatched bases: 20. CDR1 SGHTA and CDR2 FQGTGA come from the germline V gene.

J is TRBJ2-1 and V is TRBV5-4, with D perhaps matching TRBD2 (5 bases). This CDR3 region has 12 residues. Trimming removed 4 bases from V and 9 bases from J, with 11 bases in between. The germline gives CDR1 SGHNT, CDR2 YYREEE (reference sequence). In DNA, the CDR3 is TGTGCCAGCAGCACGGGCGGAGGTGAGCAGTTCTTC. This translates into CASSTGGGEQFF.

V gene TRBV19 combines with J gene TRBJ1-1, with 8 bases lining up with TRBD1. Trimming took 10 bases from V and 5 from J; bases not matched to a gene: 15. The CDR3 consists of 15 residues. Looked up from germline, CDR1 is LNHDA and CDR2 is SQIVND (reference sequence). DNA for the CDR3: TGTGCCACCAGAGACCTCGGACAGGGAAGGACTGAAGCTTTCTTT. This translates into CATRDLGQGRTEAFF.

The V gene is TRBV6-1, the J gene TRBJ1-2; 7 positions match TRBD1. The CDR3 consists of 15 residues. CDR1 MNHNS and CDR2 SASEGT come from the germline V gene. V lost 1 base, J lost 4 bases, and 6 bases stayed unmatched. In DNA form, the CDR3 reads TGTGCCAGCAGTGAAGGGGCAGGGGGTCCCTATGGCTACACCTTC. It encodes CASSEGAGGPYGYTF.

This chain connects TRBV30 to TRBJ1-5; 7 bases map to TRBD1. CDR1 and CDR2 (germline): GTSNPN, SVGIG (reference sequence). The CDR3 consists of 14 residues. The J segment lost 5 bases and the V segment lost 2 bases, leaving 6 bases of the junction unmatched. CDR3 sequence (DNA): TGTGCCTGGAGTAGGACCAGGGGGGATCAGCCCCAGCATTTT. Translated: CAWSRTRGDQPQHF.

The rearrangement links TRBV5-4 to TRBJ2-2; TRBD1 matches at 10 bases. Trimming took 2 bases from V and 4 from J; bases not matched to a gene: 11. Germline CDR1 and CDR2: SGHNT and YYREEE (reference sequence). This CDR3 is 18 amino acids long. CDR3 protein: CASSFLPTGGWFTGELFF. CDR3 nucleotide sequence: TGTGCCAGCAGCTTCCTTCCGACAGGGGGCTGGTTCACCGGGGAGCTGTTTTTT.

This chain joins TRBV7-2 and TRBJ1-1; possible D gene TRBD1, 5 bases. Trimming removed 5 bases from V and 2 bases from J, with 12 bases in between. The germline V gene has CDR1 SGHTA and CDR2 FQGNSA. This CDR3 comprises 14 residues. The CDR3 loop is CASSPRTGNTEAFF. In DNA, the CDR3 is TGTGCCAGCAGCCCGAGAACAGGAAACACTGAAGCTTTCTTT.

The chain joins TRBV2 to TRBJ2-7; 7 bases line up with TRBD2. There are 10 residues in the CDR3. Germline loops: CDR1 SNHLY, CDR2 FYNNEI. The ends lost 9 bases at V and 5 bases at J; junction bases unmatched: 1. The CDR3 loop is CASGGDEQYF. The CDR3 nucleotides read TGTGCCAGTGGGGGGGACGAGCAGTACTTC. The full variable domain, its missing parts supplied by reference TRBV2 and TRBJ2-7, is EPEVTQTPSHQVTQMGQEVILRCVPISNHLYFYWYRQILGQKVEFLVSFYNNEISEKSEIFDDQFSVERPDGSNFTLKIRSTKLEDSAMYFCASGGDEQYFGPGTRLTVT.

The gene calls are TRBV25-1 and TRBJ2-3; the match to TRBD2 covers 8 bases. Trimming cost V 7 bases and J 3 bases; bases outside gene matches: 3. The CDR3 spans 13 residues. Germline V CDR1 and CDR2: MGHDK, SYGVNS. CDR3 coding DNA: TGTGCCAGCATGCGGGAGGAGACAGATACGCAGTATTTT. This sequence encodes CASMREETDTQYF.

With regard to this clone: The sample contains more than one DNA sequence encoding this CDR3. The CDR3 coding sequence is TGTGCCAGCAGTACGAACAGGGCCCAGCCCCAGCATTTT. It specifies CASSTNRAQPQHF. The chain has TRBV28 and TRBJ1-5; tentatively, D is TRBD1 (6 bases). This CDR3 spans 13 amino acids. Germline CDR1 reads MDHEN; CDR2 reads SYDVKM. The germline V and J ends were trimmed by 5 bases and 7 bases, with 12 bases remaining between them.